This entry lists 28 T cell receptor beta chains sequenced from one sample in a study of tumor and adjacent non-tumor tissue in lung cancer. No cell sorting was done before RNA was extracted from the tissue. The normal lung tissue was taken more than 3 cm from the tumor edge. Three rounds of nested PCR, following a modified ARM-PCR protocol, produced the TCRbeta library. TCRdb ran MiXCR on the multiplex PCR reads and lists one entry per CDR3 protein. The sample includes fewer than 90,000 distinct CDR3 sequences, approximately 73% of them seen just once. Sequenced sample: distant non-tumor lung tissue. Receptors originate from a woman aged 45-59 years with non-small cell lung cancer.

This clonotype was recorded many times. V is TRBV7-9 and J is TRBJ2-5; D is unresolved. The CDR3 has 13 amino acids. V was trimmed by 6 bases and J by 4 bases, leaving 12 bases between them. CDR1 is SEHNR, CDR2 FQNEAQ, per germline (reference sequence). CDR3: CASSRPPIETQYF. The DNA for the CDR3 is TGTGCCAGCAGTAGACCCCCGATAGAGACCCAGTACTTC.

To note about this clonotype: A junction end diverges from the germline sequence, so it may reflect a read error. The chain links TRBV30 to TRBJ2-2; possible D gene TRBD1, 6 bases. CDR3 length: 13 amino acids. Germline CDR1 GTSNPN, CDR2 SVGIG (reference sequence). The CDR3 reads CASTIRGNGKLFF. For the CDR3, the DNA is TGTGCCTCGACTATAAGGGGGAACGGGAAGCTGTTTTTT. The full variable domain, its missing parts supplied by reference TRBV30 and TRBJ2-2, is SQTIHQWPATLVQPVGSPLSLECTVEGTSNPNLYWYRQAAGRGLQLLFYSVGIGQISSEVPQNLSASRPQDRQFILSSKKLLLSDSGFYLCASTIRGNGKLFFGEGSRLTVL.

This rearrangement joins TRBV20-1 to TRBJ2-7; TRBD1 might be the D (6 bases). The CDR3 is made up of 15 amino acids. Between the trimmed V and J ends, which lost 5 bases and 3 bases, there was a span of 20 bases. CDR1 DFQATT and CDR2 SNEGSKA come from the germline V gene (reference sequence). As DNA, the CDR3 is TGCAGTGCTCACGAGACAAGGGGGATAATCTACGAGCAGTACTTC. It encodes CSAHETRGIIYEQYF.

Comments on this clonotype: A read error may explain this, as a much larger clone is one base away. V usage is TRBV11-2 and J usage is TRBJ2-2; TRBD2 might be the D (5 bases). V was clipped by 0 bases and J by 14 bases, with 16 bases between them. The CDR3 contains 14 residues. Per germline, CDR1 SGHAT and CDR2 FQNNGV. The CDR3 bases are TGTGCCAGCAGCTTAGAACCGGGAACCGAGGACCTGTTTTTT. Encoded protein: CASSLEPGTEDLFF.

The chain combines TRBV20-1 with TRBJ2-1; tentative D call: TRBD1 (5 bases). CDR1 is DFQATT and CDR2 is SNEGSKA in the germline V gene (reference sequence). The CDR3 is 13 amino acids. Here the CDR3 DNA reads TGCACCGCCCCATGGGGCGCCTACAATGAGCAGTTCTTC. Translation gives CTAPWGAYNEQFF.

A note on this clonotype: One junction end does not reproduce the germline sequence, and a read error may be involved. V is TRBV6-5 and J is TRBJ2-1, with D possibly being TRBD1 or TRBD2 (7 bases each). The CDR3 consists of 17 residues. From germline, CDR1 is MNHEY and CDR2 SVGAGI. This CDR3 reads CASCYVSGRGLYNEQFF. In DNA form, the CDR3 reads TGTGCCAGCTGTTACGTGAGTGGGAGGGGGCTATACAATGAGCAGTTCTTC.

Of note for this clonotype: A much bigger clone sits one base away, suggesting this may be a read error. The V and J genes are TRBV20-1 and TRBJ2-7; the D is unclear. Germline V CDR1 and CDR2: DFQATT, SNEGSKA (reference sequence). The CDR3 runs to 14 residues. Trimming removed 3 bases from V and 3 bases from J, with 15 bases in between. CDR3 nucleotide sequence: TGCAGTGCTAGGGAAGTGCCCGTGGACTACGAGCAGTACTTC. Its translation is CSAREVPVDYEQYF.

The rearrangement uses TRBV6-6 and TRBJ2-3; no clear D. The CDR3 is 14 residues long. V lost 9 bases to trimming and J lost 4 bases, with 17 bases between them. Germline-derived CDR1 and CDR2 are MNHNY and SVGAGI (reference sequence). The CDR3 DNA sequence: TGTGCCAGTACCGAAGATGGTACCGCAGATACGCAGTATTTT. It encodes CASTEDGTADTQYF.

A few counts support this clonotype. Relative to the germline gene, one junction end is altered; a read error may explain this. The CDR3 region is CARSSQITGKLFF. The CDR3 region has the DNA TGCGCCAGGAGTAGCCAGATCACCGGGAAGCTGTTTTTT. The genes are TRBV10-1 and TRBJ2-2, with D possibly TRBD2 on 5 matching bases. CDR3 length: 13 amino acids. Germline loops: CDR1 WNHNN, CDR2 SYGVQD (reference sequence).

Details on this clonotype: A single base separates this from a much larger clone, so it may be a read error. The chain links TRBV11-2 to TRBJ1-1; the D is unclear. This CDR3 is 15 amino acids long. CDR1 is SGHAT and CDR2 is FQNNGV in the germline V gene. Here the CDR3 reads CVSSLEPGPNTEAFF. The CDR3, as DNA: TGTGTCAGCAGCTTAGAGCCGGGCCCGAACACTGAAGCTTTCTTT. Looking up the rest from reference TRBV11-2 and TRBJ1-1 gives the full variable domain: EAGVAQSPRYKIIEKRQSVAFWCNPISGHATLYWYQQILGQGPKLLIQFQNNGVVDDSQLPKDRFSAERLKGVDSTLKIQPAKLEDSAVYLCVSSLEPGPNTEAFFGQGTRLTVV.

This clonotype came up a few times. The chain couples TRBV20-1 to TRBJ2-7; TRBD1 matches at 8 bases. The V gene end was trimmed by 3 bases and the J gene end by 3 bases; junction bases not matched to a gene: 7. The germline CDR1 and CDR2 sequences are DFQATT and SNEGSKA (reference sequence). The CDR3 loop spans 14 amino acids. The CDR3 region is CSASLGQDFYEQYF. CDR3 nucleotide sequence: TGCAGTGCTAGTTTGGGACAGGATTTCTACGAGCAGTACTTC.

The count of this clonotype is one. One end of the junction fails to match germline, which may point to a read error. CDR3 nucleotide sequence: TGCACCAGCAGCCGAGAGGTCGGGGACGGGGGATACAATGAGCAGTTCTTC. Translated: CTSSREVGDGGYNEQFF. The chain carries TRBV4-1 and TRBJ2-1; possibly TRBD2 for D (6 bases). The germline V gene encodes CDR1 MGHRA and CDR2 YSYEKL. The CDR3 loop spans 17 amino acids.

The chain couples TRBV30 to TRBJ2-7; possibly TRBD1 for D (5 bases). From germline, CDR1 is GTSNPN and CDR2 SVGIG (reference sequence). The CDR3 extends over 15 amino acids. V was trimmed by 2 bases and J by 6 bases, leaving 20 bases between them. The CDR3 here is CAWSKIGSGRIEQYF. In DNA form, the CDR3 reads TGTGCCTGGAGTAAGATAGGATCAGGGCGGATCGAGCAGTACTTC.

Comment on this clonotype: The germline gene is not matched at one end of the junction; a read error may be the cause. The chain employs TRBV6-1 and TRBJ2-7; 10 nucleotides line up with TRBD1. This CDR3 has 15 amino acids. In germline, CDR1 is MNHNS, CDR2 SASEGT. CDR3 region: CACSPPGQGLGEQYF. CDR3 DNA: TGTGCCTGCAGTCCTCCGGGACAGGGGTTGGGGGAGCAGTATTTC.

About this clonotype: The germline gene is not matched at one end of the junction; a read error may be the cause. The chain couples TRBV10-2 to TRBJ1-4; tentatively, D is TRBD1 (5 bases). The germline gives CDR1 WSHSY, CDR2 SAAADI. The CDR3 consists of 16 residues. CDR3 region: CASTDTAGATNEKLFF. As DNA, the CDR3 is TGCGCCAGCACGGACACGGCGGGAGCAACTAATGAAAAGCTGTTTTTT.

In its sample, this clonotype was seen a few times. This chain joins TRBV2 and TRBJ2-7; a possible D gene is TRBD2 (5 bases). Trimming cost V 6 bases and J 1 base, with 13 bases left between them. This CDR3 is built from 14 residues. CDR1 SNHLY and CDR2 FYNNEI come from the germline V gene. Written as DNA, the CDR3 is TGTGCCAGCAGCTCAGAGGGCCGGTCCTACGAGCAGTACTTC. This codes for CASSSEGRSYEQYF. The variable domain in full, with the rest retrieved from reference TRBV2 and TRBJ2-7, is EPEVTQTPSHQVTQMGQEVILRCVPISNHLYFYWYRQILGQKVEFLVSFYNNEISEKSEIFDDQFSVERPDGSNFTLKIRSTKLEDSAMYFCASSSEGRSYEQYFGPGTRLTVT.

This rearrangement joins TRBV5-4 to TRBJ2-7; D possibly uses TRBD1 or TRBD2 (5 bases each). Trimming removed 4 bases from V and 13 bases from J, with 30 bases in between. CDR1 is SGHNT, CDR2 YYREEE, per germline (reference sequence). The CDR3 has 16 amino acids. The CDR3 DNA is TGTGCCAGCAGCCCTGGGTACGGGACGGGCATGGACGATCAATACTTC. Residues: CASSPGYGTGMDDQYF.

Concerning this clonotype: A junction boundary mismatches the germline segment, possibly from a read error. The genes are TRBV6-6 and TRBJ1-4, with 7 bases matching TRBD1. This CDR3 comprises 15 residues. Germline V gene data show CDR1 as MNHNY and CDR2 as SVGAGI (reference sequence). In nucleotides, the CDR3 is TGTGCCAGCAATTACTCGGGCAGGCAGGGGGGAAAACTGTTTTTT. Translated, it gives CASNYSGRQGGKLFF.

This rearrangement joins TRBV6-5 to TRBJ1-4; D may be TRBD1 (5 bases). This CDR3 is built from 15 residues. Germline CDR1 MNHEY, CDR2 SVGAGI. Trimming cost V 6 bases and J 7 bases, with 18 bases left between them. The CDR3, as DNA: TGTGCCAGCAGGGAATCAGGGCATATAGGTGAAAAACTGTTTTTT. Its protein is CASRESGHIGEKLFF.

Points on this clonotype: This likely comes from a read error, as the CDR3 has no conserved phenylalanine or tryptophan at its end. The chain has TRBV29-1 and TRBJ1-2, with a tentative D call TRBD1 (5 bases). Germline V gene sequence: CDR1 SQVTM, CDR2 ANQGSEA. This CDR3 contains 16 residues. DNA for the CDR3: TGCAGCGCCCGAGACAGAGTACCCACCTCTAACTATAGCTACACCCTC. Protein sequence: CSARDRVPTSNYSYTL.

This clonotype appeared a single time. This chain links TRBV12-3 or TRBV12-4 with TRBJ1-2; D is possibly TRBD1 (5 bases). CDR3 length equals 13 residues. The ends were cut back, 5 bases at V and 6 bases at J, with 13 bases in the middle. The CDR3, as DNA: TGTGCCAGCAGTCAGGACCGGGGACATGGCTACACCTTC. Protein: CASSQDRGHGYTF.

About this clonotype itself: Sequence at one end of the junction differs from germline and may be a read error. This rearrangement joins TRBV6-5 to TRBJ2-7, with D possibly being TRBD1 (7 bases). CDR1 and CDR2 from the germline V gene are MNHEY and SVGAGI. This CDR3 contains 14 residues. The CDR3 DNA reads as TGTGCCAGCAGTTACTCCCCAGGGGGGAACGAGGAGTACTTC. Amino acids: CASSYSPGGNEEYF.

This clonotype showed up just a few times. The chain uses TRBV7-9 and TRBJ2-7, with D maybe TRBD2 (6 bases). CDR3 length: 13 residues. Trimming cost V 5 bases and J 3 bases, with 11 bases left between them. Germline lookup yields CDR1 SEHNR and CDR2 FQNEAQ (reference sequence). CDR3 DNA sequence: TGTGCCAGCAGCGTCGGGACTGACTACGAGCAGTACTTC. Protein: CASSVGTDYEQYF. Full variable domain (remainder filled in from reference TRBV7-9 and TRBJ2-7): DTGVSQNPRHKITKRGQNVTFRCDPISEHNRLYWYRQTLGQGPEFLTYFQNEAQLEKSRLLSDRFSAERPKGSFSTLEIQRTEQGDSAMYLCASSVGTDYEQYFGPGTRLTVT.

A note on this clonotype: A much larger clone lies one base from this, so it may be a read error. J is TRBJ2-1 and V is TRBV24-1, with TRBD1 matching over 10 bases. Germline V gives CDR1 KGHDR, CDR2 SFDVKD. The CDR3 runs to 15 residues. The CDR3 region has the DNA TGTGTCACCAGTGATATGACAGGGGGCAAGTATGAGCAGTTCTTC. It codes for CVTSDMTGGKYEQFF.

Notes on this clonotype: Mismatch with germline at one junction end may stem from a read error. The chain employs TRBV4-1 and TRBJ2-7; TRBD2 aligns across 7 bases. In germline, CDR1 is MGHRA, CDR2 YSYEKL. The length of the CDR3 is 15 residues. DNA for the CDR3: TGCGACAGCAGCCAACCCGGGACTAACTCCTACGAGCAGCACTTC. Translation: CDSSQPGTNSYEQHF.

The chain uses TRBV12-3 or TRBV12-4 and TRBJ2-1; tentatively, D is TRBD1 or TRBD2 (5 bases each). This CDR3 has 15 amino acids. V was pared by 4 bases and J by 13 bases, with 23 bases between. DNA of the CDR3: TGTGCCAGCAGTTCCCCGGGACGGAGATCTAATGTACAGTTCTTC. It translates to CASSSPGRRSNVQFF.

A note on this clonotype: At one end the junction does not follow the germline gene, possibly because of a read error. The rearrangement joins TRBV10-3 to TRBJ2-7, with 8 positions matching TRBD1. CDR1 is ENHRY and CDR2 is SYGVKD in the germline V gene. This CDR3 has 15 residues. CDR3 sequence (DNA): TGTGCCATCAGGGCGGAGGACAGGGTGGACTACGAGCAATACTTC. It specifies CAIRAEDRVDYEQYF.

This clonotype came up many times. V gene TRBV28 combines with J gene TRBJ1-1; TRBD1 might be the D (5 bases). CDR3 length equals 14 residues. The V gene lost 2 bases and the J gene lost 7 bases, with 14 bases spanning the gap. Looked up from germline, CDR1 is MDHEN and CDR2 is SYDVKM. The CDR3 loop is CASSLRGTRYEAFF. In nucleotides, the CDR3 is TGTGCCAGCAGTTTAAGGGGCACTAGGTATGAAGCTTTCTTT.